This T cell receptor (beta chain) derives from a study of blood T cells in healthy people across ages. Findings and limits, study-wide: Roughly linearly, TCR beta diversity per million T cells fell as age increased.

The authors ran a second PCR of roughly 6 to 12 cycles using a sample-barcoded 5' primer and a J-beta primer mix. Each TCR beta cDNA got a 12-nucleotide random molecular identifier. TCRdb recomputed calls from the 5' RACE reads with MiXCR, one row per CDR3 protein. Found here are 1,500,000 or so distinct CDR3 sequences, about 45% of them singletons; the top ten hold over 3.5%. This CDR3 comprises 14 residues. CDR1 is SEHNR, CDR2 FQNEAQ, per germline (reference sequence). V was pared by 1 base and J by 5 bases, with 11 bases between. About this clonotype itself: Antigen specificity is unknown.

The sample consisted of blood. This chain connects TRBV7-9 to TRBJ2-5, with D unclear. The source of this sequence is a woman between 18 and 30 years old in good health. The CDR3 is CASSLVYGPETQYF. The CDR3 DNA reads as TGTGCCAGCAGCTTAGTGTATGGGCCGGAGACCCAGTACTTC.